A single sample is the source of the 32 T cell receptor beta chains below, sequenced in a study of T cells in Graves' hyperthyroidism and ophthalmopathy. Template material for amplifying TCR beta CDR3 regions consisted of RNA transcripts. Carried out on the TCR CDR3, a first-round RT-PCR used the HTBI primer set. TCRdb fed the multiplex PCR reads into MiXCR, producing one record per CDR3 protein. Of about 300,000 distinct CDR3 sequences in the sample, roughly 17% were seen once. The sample consisted of blood. Receptor source: a man aged 25-45 years with Graves' hyperthyroidism.

This clonotype was picked up a small number of times. V and J are TRBV11-3 and TRBJ2-1; 7 bases are shared with TRBD2. Germline CDR1 and CDR2: SGHNT and YENEEA. The CDR3 length is 16 residues. V lost 5 bases and J lost 6; bases outside the gene matches: 13. The CDR3 coding sequence is TGTGCCAGCAGCCCCCGGAGGGTTAGGGAGGGCAATGAGCAGTTCTTC. Its translation is CASSPRRVREGNEQFF.

This clonotype was seen a handful of times. This chain joins TRBV6-2 or TRBV6-3 and TRBJ2-7; D is ambiguous. This CDR3 contains 11 residues. Germline assignment: CDR1 MNHEY and CDR2 SVGEGT. V gave up 1 base and J gave up 6 bases, with 4 bases separating them. The CDR3 sequence is CASSYYCEQYF. The CDR3 nucleotides are TGTGCCAGCAGTTACTACTGCGAGCAGTACTTC.

A remark on this clonotype: The junction and the germline gene differ at one end; a read error may be behind it. The DNA for the CDR3 is TGTGCCAGCAGTGACTCGGGGGTCGCCGGGGCCAACGTCCTGATTTTC. Its translation: CASSDSGVAGANVLIF. The chain recombines TRBV6-5 with TRBJ2-6, with D tentatively TRBD2 (6 bases). This CDR3 is built from 16 residues. In germline, CDR1 is MNHEY, CDR2 SVGAGI.

This clonotype was counted only a few times. A read error may account for a junction end that differs from germline. J is TRBJ2-2 and V is TRBV7-7; D perhaps matches TRBD2 (5 bases). The CDR3 runs 16 residues. Germline CDR1 SSHAT, CDR2 FNYEAQ (reference sequence). CDR3: CASSPNLGRETGELFF. The CDR3 region has the DNA TGTGCTAGCAGCCCGAACCTTGGTAGGGAGACCGGGGAGCTGTTTTTT. Together with reference TRBV7-7 and TRBJ2-2, the CDR3 gives the full variable domain: GAGVSQSPRYKVTKRGQDVTLRCDPISSHATLYWYQQALGQGPEFLTYFNYEAQPDKSGLPSDRFSAERPEGSISTLTIQRTEQRDSAMYRCASSPNLGRETGELFFGEGSRLTVL.

This clonotype was detected only once. Being one base from a much bigger clone, this may be a read error. The chain combines TRBV11-2 with TRBJ2-7; the D gene is possibly TRBD2 (5 bases). The germline V gene encodes CDR1 SGHAT and CDR2 FQNNGV. This CDR3 spans 14 amino acids. The CDR3 loop is CVSSLDDYPTKQYF. For the CDR3, the DNA is TGTGTCAGCAGCTTAGATGACTACCCTACGAAGCAGTACTTC.

This clonotype was counted many times. The rearrangement joins TRBV7-6 to TRBJ2-1, with unresolved D. This CDR3 is built from 14 residues. From germline, CDR1 is SGHVS and CDR2 FNYEAQ. The V end was cut by 5 bases, the J end by 2 bases, with 10 bases between. CDR3 DNA sequence: TGTGCCAGCAGCCCGACACGGGCCTACAATGAGCAGTTCTTC. Translated, it gives CASSPTRAYNEQFF.

This clonotype has a count of ten or more. V usage is TRBV3-1 and J usage is TRBJ2-3; 9 bases line up with TRBD2. Losses at the gene ends were 5 bases for V and 5 bases for J; bases not matched to a gene: 5. CDR1 and CDR2 from the germline V gene are LGHDT and YNNKEL (reference sequence). The CDR3 runs to 14 residues. The CDR3 spells CASSDDSGGDTQYF. DNA for the CDR3: TGTGCCAGCAGCGACGATAGCGGGGGAGATACGCAGTATTTT.

This clonotype showed up just a few times. DNA of the CDR3: TGCGCCAGCTGCGAAAGGGGGGACACAGATACGCAGTATTTT. This codes for CASCERGDTDTQYF. V and J are TRBV10-2 and TRBJ2-3; the D gene could be TRBD1 or TRBD2 (6 bases each). The germline gives CDR1 WSHSY, CDR2 SAAADI. Trimming cost V 8 bases and J 2 bases, with 14 bases left between them. There are 14 residues in the CDR3.

Ten or more counts support this clonotype. The CDR3 region is CASSLAQNTGELFF. CDR3 sequence (DNA): TGTGCCAGCAGCTTAGCCCAGAACACCGGGGAGCTGTTTTTT. This chain links TRBV11-2 with TRBJ2-2; no firm D call. V was pared by 1 base and J by 1 base, with 4 bases between. The length of the CDR3 is 14 residues. The germline CDR1 and CDR2 sequences are SGHAT and FQNNGV.

A few counts support this clonotype. The chain is built from TRBV5-1 and TRBJ1-4; the D is unclear. V lost 6 bases to trimming and J lost 5 bases, with 14 bases between them. CDR3 length: 14 amino acids. Looked up from germline, CDR1 is SGHRS and CDR2 is YFSETQ. The CDR3 nucleotides read TGCGCCAGCACCCCCACAGTAGGGAATGAAAAACTGTTTTTT. Its protein is CASTPTVGNEKLFF.

The chain recombines TRBV9 with TRBJ2-7, with TRBD2 matching over 11 bases. The CDR3 has 16 residues. The junction had 10 bases not matched to a gene; V was cut back by 1 base and J by 7 bases. Germline CDR1 and CDR2: SGDLS and YYNGEE. Here the CDR3 reads CASSVMTSGAPWEQYF. The DNA for the CDR3 is TGTGCCAGCAGCGTAATGACTAGCGGGGCTCCGTGGGAGCAGTACTTC.

This clonotype came up a few times. The chain has TRBV4-1 and TRBJ2-1, with 10 positions matching TRBD2. The length of the CDR3 is 16 residues. Germline CDR1 is MGHRA and CDR2 is YSYEKL. V was pared by 3 bases and J by 4 bases, with 6 bases of the junction left unmatched. Here the CDR3 DNA reads TGCGCCAGCAGCCACGTAGCGGGAGGAGATTACAATGAGCAGTTCTTC. The encoded protein is CASSHVAGGDYNEQFF.

Turning to this clonotype: A read error may account for a junction end that differs from germline. V usage is TRBV7-7 and J usage is TRBJ2-1; 9 positions match TRBD2. The germline V gene has CDR1 SSHAT and CDR2 FNYEAQ (reference sequence). The CDR3 has 15 residues. The CDR3 protein is CASSLGLAGWNEQFF. CDR3 DNA sequence: TGTGCTAGCAGCTTGGGGCTAGCGGGATGGAATGAGCAGTTCTTC.

This clonotype was observed many times. This chain connects TRBV28 to TRBJ2-4, with D possibly called TRBD1 or TRBD2 (5 bases each). V was shortened by 5 bases and J by 2 bases, with 13 bases between the two germline ends. Germline V gene data show CDR1 as MDHEN and CDR2 as SYDVKM. There are 15 residues in the CDR3. In DNA, the CDR3 is TGTGCCAGCAGTACCTCCGGGACCTCCAAAAACATTCAGTACTTC. Its protein product is CASSTSGTSKNIQYF.

Many counts were recorded for this clonotype. The J gene is TRBJ2-2, the V gene TRBV5-1, with unresolved D. The CDR3 loop spans 15 amino acids. V lost 1 base to trimming and J lost 0 bases, with 7 bases between them. CDR1 and CDR2 (germline): SGHRS, YFSETQ. CDR3: CASSLYGANTGELFF. CDR3 nucleotide sequence: TGCGCCAGCAGCTTGTATGGCGCGAACACCGGGGAGCTGTTTTTT.

This clonotype was counted only a few times. The chain combines TRBV5-6 with TRBJ1-1; no clear D. This CDR3 is 11 amino acids long. The V end was cut by 4 bases, the J end by 6 bases, with 7 bases between. Per germline, CDR1 SGHDT and CDR2 YYEEEE. For the CDR3, the DNA is TGTGCCAGCAGCCAAAGTTCTGAAGCTTTCTTT. Amino acid sequence: CASSQSSEAFF. Filled out from reference TRBV5-6 and TRBJ1-1, the complete variable domain reads DAGVTQSPTHLIKTRGQQVTLRCSPKSGHDTVSWYQQALGQGPQFIFQYYEEEERQRGNFPDRFSGHQFPNYSSELNVNALLLGDSALYLCASSQSSEAFFGQGTRLTVV.

Many counts were recorded for this clonotype. This chain joins TRBV11-2 and TRBJ2-7; TRBD1 matches at 7 bases. The V segment lost 6 bases and the J segment 4 bases; nucleotides outside the gene matches: 9. The length of the CDR3 is 14 residues. Germline values: CDR1 SGHAT, CDR2 FQNNGV. The CDR3 is CASSPGDSSYEQYF. Here the CDR3 DNA reads TGTGCCAGCAGTCCCGGGGACAGTTCTTACGAGCAGTACTTC.

This clonotype was detected many times. V gene TRBV3-1 combines with J gene TRBJ2-1; D is unresolved. Trimming left V 4 bases short and J 4 bases short, with 11 bases between. This CDR3 contains 14 residues. The V gene's germline CDR1 is LGHDT and CDR2 YNNKEL (reference sequence). The chain's CDR3 is CASSPSYKYNEQFF. CDR3 DNA sequence: TGTGCCAGCAGCCCCTCCTACAAGTACAATGAGCAGTTCTTC.

This clonotype was seen ten or more times. The genes are TRBV5-6 and TRBJ1-1; 12 nucleotides match TRBD1. The J segment lost 3 bases and the V segment lost 6 bases, leaving 15 bases of the junction unmatched. This CDR3 spans 18 amino acids. Germline CDR1 SGHDT, CDR2 YYEEEE. Here the CDR3 DNA reads TGTGCCAGCATCCCAACCGGGACAGGGGGCTCTGGGGACACTGAAGCTTTCTTT. This translates into CASIPTGTGGSGDTEAFF.

This clonotype was counted at least ten times. This rearrangement joins TRBV11-2 to TRBJ1-1; no clear D gene. The CDR3 has 11 amino acids. V was shortened by 7 bases and J by 1 base, with 4 bases between the two germline ends. The V gene's germline CDR1 is SGHAT and CDR2 FQNNGV. CDR3 bases: TGTGCCAGCATAGCGAACACTGAAGCTTTCTTT. Translating it yields CASIANTEAFF.

This clonotype was counted only a few times. The chain recombines TRBV19 with TRBJ2-1; 10 bases map to TRBD2. The V and J ends lost 3 bases and 9 bases, in that order; junction bases with no gene match: 8. The CDR3 contains 15 residues. CDR1 is LNHDA, CDR2 SQIVND, per germline (reference sequence). CDR3 coding DNA: TGTGCCAGTAGTATGAGCGCTAGCGGGAGCGGTGAGCAGTTCTTC. It encodes CASSMSASGSGEQFF.

The chain couples TRBV9 to TRBJ2-1; no firm D call. Germline CDR1 reads SGDLS; CDR2 reads YYNGEE. Trimming took off 0 bases at V and 4 bases at J, with 2 bases between the two ends. The CDR3 covers 12 residues. The CDR3 region is CASSVGYNEQFF. The CDR3 coding sequence is TGTGCCAGCAGCGTAGGGTACAATGAGCAGTTCTTC.

This clonotype was counted at least ten times. The chain couples TRBV2 to TRBJ2-7, with D perhaps matching TRBD1 (7 bases). The CDR3 extends over 15 amino acids. CDR1 and CDR2 from the germline V gene are SNHLY and FYNNEI. V lost 10 bases, J lost 2 bases, and 21 bases lay in between. This CDR3 is CAISPRGAGTYEQYF. The CDR3 DNA is TGTGCCATTTCCCCCAGGGGGGCCGGCACCTACGAGCAGTACTTC. The variable domain in full, with the rest retrieved from reference TRBV2 and TRBJ2-7, is EPEVTQTPSHQVTQMGQEVILRCVPISNHLYFYWYRQILGQKVEFLVSFYNNEISEKSEIFDDQFSVERPDGSNFTLKIRSTKLEDSAMYFCAISPRGAGTYEQYFGPGTRLTVT.

This clonotype was detected many times. The V gene is TRBV30, the J gene TRBJ1-4, with a tentative D call TRBD1 (5 bases). V was clipped by 0 bases and J by 4 bases, with 9 bases between them. The CDR3 contains 14 residues. Germline V gene lookup returns CDR1 GTSNPN and CDR2 SVGIG (reference sequence). CDR3 protein: CAWSVGVINEKLFF. In nucleotides, the CDR3 is TGTGCCTGGAGTGTGGGGGTAATTAATGAAAAACTGTTTTTT.

This clonotype was counted at least ten times. The genes are TRBV2 and TRBJ2-1; D ambiguous. Germline V gene lookup returns CDR1 SNHLY and CDR2 FYNNEI. V dropped 7 bases and J dropped 8 bases, with 15 bases sitting between them. The CDR3 has 13 amino acids. CDR3 residues: CASNTNVRYEQFF. CDR3 bases: TGTGCCAGCAACACCAACGTAAGGTATGAGCAGTTCTTC.

This clonotype was seen a few times. The V gene is TRBV18, the J gene TRBJ2-2; 12 bases agree with TRBD2. The CDR3 consists of 15 residues. The V gene end was trimmed by 2 bases and the J gene end by 7 bases; junction bases not matched to a gene: 2. The germline V gene has CDR1 KGHSH and CDR2 LQKENI. The CDR3 here is CASSPGLAGHGELFF. DNA of the CDR3: TGTGCCAGCTCACCAGGACTAGCGGGACACGGGGAGCTGTTTTTT.

This clonotype was picked up many times. The chain couples TRBV2 to TRBJ1-1, with D possibly being TRBD1 (5 bases). The CDR3 totals 15 residues. Germline assignment: CDR1 SNHLY and CDR2 FYNNEI. Between the trimmed V and J ends, which lost 2 bases and 0 bases, there was a span of 10 bases. CDR3 sequence: CASSEFQGMNTEAFF. The DNA of the CDR3 is TGTGCCAGCAGTGAATTCCAGGGTATGAACACTGAAGCTTTCTTT.

This clonotype was seen ten or more times. The chain couples TRBV2 to TRBJ2-7; the D call may be TRBD1 or TRBD2 (5 bases each). Trimming pared 1 base from V and 2 bases from J, leaving 9 bases between. The CDR3 covers 14 residues. Germline-derived CDR1 and CDR2 are SNHLY and FYNNEI. CDR3 nucleotide sequence: TGTGCCAGCAGTGAAGTGGGGGTGACCTACGAGCAGTACTTC. This translates into CASSEVGVTYEQYF. The whole variable domain, remainder taken from reference TRBV2 and TRBJ2-7, is EPEVTQTPSHQVTQMGQEVILRCVPISNHLYFYWYRQILGQKVEFLVSFYNNEISEKSEIFDDQFSVERPDGSNFTLKIRSTKLEDSAMYFCASSEVGVTYEQYFGPGTRLTVT.

The V call is TRBV15, the J call TRBJ1-2; D ambiguous. V gave up 4 bases and J gave up 5 bases, with 11 bases separating them. Germline CDR1 reads LNHNV; CDR2 reads YYDKDF (reference sequence). CDR3 length: 13 residues. CDR3 coding DNA: TGTGCCACCAGCATGGGAGGATTGTATGGCTACACCTTC. This translates into CATSMGGLYGYTF.

This clonotype was detected many times. This sequence joins TRBV10-3 and TRBJ2-1; weak D call: TRBD1 (5 bases). The CDR3 covers 16 residues. Between the trimmed V and J ends, which lost 0 bases and 5 bases, there was a span of 14 bases. Germline V gives CDR1 ENHRY, CDR2 SYGVKD. The CDR3: CAISESGQGEDNEQFF. The DNA for the CDR3 is TGTGCCATCAGTGAGTCCGGGCAGGGTGAAGACAATGAGCAGTTCTTC.

The gene calls are TRBV20-1 and TRBJ2-5; either TRBD1 or TRBD2 may supply D (5 bases each). Germline-derived CDR1 and CDR2 are DFQATT and SNEGSKA (reference sequence). V lost 8 bases, J lost 2 bases, and 18 bases lay in between. The CDR3 is 14 residues long. The CDR3 DNA follows: TGCAGTTCCTCCCGGGACCCGGAGCAAGAGACCCAGTACTTC. Translating it yields CSSSRDPEQETQYF.

This clonotype was picked up a small number of times. The rearrangement links TRBV5-1 to TRBJ2-3, with 13 nucleotides matching TRBD2. Per germline, CDR1 SGHRS and CDR2 YFSETQ. CDR3 size: 19 residues. The J segment lost 4 bases and the V segment lost 0 bases, leaving 11 bases of the junction unmatched. DNA of the CDR3: TGCGCCAGCAGCTTGGGACTAGCGGGAGGATCCGCTCTAGCAGATACGCAGTATTTT. This sequence encodes CASSLGLAGGSALADTQYF.